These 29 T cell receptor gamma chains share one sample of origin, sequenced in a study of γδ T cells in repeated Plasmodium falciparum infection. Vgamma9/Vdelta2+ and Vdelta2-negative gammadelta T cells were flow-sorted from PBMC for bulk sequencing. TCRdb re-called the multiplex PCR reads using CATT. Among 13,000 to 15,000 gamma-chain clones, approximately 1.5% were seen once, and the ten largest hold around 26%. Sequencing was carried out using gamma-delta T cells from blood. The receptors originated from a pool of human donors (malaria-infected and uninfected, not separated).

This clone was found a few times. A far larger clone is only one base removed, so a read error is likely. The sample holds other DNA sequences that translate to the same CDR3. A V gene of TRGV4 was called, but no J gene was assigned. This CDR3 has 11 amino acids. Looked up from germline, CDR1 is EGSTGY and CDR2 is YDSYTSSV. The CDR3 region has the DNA TGTGCCACCTGGACTTCGGATAAGAAACTTTTT. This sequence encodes CATWTSDKKLF.

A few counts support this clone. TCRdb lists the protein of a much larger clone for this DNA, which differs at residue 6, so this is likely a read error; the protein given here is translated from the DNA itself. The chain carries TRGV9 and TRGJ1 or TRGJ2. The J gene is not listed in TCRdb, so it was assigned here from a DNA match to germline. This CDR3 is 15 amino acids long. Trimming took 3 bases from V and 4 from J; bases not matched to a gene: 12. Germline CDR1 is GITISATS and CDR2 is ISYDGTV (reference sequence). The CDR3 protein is CALWETNGGYYKKLF. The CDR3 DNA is TGTGCCTTGTGGGAGACTAACGGGGGGTATTATAAGAAACTCTTT.

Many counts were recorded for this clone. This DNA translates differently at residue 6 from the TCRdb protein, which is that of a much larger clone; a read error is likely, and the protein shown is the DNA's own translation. The CDR3 loop reads CALWEAKYKKLF. CDR3 sequence (DNA): TGTGCCTTGTGGGAGGCGAAATATAAGAAACTCTTT. The rearrangement uses TRGV9 and TRGJ1 or TRGJ2. The J gene, missing from TCRdb, was assigned here through DNA to germline matching. CDR1 is GITISATS, CDR2 ISYDGTV, per germline (reference sequence). The CDR3 spans 12 residues. Trimming removed 2 bases from V and 7 bases from J; junction bases left unmatched: 5.

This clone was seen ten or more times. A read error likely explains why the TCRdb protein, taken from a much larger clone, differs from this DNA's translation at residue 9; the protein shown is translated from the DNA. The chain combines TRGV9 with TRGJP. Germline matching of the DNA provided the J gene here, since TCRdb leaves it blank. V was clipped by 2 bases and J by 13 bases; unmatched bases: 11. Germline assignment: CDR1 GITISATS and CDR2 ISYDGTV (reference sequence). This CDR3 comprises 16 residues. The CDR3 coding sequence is TGTGCCTTGTGGGAGGCAATTGGGTTTGGCAAAAAAATCAAGGTATTT. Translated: CALWEAIGFGKKIKVF.

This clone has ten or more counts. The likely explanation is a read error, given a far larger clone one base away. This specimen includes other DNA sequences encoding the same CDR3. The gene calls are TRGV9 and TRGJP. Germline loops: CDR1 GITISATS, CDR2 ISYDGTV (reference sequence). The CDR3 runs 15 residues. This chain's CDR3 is CALWEAGLGKKIKVF. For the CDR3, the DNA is TGTGCCCTGTGGGAGGCGGGGCTGGGCAAAAAAATCAAGGTATTT.

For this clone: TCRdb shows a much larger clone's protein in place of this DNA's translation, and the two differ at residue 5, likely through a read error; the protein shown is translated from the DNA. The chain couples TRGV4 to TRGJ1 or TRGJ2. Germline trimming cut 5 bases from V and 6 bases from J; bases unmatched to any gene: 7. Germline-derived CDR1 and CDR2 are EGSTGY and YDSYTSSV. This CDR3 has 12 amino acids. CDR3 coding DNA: TGTGCCACCTGGGGTAAGGTTTATAAGAAACTCTTT. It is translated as CATWGKVYKKLF.

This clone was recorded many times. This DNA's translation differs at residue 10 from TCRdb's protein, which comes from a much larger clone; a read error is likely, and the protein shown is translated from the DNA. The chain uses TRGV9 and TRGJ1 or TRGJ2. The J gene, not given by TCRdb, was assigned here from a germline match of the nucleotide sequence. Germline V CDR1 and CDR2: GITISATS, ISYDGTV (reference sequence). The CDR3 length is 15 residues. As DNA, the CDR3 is TGTGCCTTGTGGGAGGTGCCCAAGAATAATTATAAGAAACTCTTT. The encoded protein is CALWEVPKNNYKKLF.

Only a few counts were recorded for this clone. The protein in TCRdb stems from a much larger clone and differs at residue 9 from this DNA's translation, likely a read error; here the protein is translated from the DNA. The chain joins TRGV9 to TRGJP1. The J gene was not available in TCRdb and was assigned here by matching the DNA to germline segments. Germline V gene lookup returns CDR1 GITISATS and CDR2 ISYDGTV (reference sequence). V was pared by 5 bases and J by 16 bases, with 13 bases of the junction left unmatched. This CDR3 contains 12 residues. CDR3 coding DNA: TGTGCCTTGTGGGTCCGGGTGGGGTGCAAGATATTT. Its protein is CALWVRVGCKIF.

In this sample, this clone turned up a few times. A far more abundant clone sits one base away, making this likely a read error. The CDR3 sequence is CATWEPVYYKKLF. The CDR3 coding sequence is TGCGCCACCTGGGAACCGGTTTATTATAAGAAACTCTTT. This chain joins TRGV1 and TRGJ1 or TRGJ2. TRGV1 is reported as an ORF; its role is uncertain. There are 13 residues in the CDR3.

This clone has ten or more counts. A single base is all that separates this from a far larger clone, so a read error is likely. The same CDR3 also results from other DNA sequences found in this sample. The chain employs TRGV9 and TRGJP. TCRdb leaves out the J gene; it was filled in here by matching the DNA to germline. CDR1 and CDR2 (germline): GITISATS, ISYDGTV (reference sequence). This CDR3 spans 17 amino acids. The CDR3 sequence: CALWEGDRELGKKIKVF. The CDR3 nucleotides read TGCGCCTTGTGGGAGGGGGATCGAGAGTTGGGCAAAAAAATCAAGGTATTT.

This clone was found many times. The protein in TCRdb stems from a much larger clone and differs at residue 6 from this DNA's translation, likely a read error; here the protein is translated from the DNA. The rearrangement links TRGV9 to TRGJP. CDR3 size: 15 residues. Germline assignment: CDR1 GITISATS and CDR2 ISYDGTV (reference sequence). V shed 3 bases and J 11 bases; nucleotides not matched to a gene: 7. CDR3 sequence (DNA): TGTGCCTTGTGGGAGACGGGGCTGGGCAAAAAAATCAAGGTATTT. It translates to CALWETGLGKKIKVF.

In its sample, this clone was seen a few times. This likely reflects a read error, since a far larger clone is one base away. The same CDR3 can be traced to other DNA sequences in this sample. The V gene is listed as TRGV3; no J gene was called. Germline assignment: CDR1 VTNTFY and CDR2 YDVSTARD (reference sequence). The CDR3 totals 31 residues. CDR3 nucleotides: TGTGCCACCTGGGACCGAATTATTATAAGAAACTCCTTGGCAGTGGAACAACACTTGTTGTCACAGGTAAGTATCGGAAGAATACAACATTTC. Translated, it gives CATWDRIIIRNSLAVEQHLLSQVSIGRIQHF.

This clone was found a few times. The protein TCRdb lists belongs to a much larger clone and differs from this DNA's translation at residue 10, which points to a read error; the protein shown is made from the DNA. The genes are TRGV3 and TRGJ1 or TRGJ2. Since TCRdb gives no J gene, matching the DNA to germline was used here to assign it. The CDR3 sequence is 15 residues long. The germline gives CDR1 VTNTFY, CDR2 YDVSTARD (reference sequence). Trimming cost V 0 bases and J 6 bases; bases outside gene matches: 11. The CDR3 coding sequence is TGTGCCACCTGGGACAGGCGTGATGGGGGTTATAAGAAACTCTTT. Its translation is CATWDRRDGGYKKLF.

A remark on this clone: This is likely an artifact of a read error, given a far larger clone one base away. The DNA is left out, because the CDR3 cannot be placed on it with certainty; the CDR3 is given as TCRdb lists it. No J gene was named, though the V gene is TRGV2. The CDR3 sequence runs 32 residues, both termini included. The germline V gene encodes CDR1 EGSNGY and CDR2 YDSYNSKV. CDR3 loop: CATWDGPIGIRNSLAVEQHWLSQVSIGRIQHF.

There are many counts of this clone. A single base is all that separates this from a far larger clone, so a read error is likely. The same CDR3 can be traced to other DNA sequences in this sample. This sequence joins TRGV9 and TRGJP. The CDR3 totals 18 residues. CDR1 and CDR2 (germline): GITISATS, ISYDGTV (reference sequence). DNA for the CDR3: TGTGCCTTGTGGCAGGTGAGCCGGCAAGAGCTGGGCAAAAAAATCAAGGTATTT. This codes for CALWQVSRQELGKKIKVF.

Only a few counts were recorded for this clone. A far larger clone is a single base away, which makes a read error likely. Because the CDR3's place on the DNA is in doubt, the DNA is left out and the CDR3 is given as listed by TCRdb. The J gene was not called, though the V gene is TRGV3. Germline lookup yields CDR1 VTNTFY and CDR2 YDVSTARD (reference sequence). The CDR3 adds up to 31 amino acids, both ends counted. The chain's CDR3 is CATWDRIIIRNSLAVEQHLLSQVSIGRIQHF.

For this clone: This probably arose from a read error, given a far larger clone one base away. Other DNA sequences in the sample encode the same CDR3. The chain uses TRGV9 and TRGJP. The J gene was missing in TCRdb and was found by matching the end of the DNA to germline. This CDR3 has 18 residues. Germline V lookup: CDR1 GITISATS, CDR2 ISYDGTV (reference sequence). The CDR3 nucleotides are TGTGCCTTGTGGCAGGTGAGCCGGCAAGAGTTGGGCAAGAAAATCAAGGTATTT. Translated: CALWQVSRQELGKKIKVF.

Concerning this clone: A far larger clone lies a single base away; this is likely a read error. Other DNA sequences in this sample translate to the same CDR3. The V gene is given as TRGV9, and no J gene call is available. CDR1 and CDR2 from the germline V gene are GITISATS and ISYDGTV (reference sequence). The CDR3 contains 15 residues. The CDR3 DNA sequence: TGTGCCTTGTGGGAGGTGCATCCGGGTTATTATAAGAAACTCTTC. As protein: CALWEVHPGYYKKLF.

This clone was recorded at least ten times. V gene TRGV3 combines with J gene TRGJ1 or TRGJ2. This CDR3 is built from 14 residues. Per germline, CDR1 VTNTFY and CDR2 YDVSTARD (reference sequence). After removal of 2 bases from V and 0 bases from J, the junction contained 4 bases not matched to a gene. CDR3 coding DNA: TGTGCCACCTGGGACAAGTCGAATTATTATAAGAAACTCTTT. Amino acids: CATWDKSNYYKKLF.

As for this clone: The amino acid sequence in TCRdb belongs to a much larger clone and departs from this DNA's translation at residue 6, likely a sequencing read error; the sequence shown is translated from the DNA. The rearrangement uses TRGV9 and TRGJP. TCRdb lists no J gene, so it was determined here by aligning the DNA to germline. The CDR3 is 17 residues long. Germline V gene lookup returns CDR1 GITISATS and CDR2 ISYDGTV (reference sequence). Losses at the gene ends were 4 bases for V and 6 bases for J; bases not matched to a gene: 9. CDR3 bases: TGTGCCTTGTGGGACCATGTGCGAGAGTTGGGCAAAAAAATCAAGGTATTT. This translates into CALWDHVRELGKKIKVF.

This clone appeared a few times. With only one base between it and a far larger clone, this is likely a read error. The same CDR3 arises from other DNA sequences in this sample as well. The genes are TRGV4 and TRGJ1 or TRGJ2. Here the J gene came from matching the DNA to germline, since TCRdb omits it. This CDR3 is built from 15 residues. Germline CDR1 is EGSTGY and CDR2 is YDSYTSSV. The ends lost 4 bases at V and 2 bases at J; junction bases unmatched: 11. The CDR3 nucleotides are TGTGCCACCTGGGACGGGCCGTTTTATTATTATAAGAAACTCTTT. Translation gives CATWDGPFYYYKKLF.

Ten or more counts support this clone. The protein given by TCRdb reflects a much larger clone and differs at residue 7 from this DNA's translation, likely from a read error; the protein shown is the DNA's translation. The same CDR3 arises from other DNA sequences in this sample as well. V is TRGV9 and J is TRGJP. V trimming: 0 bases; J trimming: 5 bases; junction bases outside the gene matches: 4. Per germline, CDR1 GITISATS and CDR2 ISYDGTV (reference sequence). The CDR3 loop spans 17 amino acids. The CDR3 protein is CALWEVNEELGKKIKVF. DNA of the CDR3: TGTGCCTTGTGGGAGGTGAACGAAGAGTTGGGCAAAAAAATCAAGGTATTT.

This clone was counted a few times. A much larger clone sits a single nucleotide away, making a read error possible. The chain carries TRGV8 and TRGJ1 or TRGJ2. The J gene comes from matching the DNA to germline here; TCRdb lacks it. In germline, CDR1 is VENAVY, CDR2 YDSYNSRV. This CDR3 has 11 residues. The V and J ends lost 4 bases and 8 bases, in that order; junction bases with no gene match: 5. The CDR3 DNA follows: TGTGCCACCTGGGAAAGTCATAAGAAACTCTTT. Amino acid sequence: CATWESHKKLF.

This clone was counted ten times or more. As DNA, the CDR3 is TGTGCCACCTGGGATCCGCTGAATTATTATAAGAAACTCTTT. Residues: CATWDPLNYYKKLF. The chain combines TRGV8 with TRGJ1 or TRGJ2. The CDR3 runs to 14 residues. J was trimmed by 0 bases and V by 3 bases; bases with no gene match: 5. CDR1 and CDR2 from the germline V gene are VENAVY and YDSYNSRV.

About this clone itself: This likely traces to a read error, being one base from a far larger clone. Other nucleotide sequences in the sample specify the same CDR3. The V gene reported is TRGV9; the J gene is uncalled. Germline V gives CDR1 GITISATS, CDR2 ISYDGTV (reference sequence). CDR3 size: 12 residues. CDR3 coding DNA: TGTGCCTTGTGGGCCACTGGTTGGTTCAAGATATTC. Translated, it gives CALWATGWFKIF.

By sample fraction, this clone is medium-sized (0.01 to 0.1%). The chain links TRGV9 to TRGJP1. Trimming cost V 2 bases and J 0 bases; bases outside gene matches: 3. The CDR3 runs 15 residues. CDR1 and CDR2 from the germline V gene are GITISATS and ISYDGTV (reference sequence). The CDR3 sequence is CALWEEYTTGWFKIF. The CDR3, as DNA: TGTGCCTTGTGGGAGGAGTATACCACTGGTTGGTTCAAGATATTT.

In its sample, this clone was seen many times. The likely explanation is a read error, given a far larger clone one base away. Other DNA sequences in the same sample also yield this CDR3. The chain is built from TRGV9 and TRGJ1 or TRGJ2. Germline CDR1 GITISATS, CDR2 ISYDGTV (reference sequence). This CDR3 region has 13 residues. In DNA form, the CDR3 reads TGTGCCTTGTGGGAGGTGCATTATTATAAGAAGCTCTTT. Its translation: CALWEVHYYKKLF.

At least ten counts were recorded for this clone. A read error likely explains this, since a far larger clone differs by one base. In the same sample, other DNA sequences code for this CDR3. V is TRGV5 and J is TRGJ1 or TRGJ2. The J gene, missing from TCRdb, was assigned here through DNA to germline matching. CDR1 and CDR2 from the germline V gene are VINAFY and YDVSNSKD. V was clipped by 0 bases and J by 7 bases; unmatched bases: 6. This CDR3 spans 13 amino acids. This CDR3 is CATWDRPCYKKLF. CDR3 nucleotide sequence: TGTGCCACCTGGGACAGGCCGTGCTATAAGAAACTCTTT.

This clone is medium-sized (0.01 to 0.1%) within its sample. The CDR3 spells CALWEAHYKKLF. The CDR3 bases are TGTGCCTTGTGGGAGGCCCATTATAAGAAACTCTTT. The V call is TRGV9, the J call TRGJ1 or TRGJ2. V shed 2 bases, J shed 5 bases, and the junction held 3 bases outside the gene matches. Germline values: CDR1 GITISATS, CDR2 ISYDGTV (reference sequence). This CDR3 contains 12 residues.